The subject of this entry is one T cell receptor (beta chain). The CDR3 covers 15 residues. The ends lost 4 bases at V and 2 bases at J; junction bases unmatched: 3. CDR1 is LNHDA and CDR2 is SQIVND in the germline V gene (reference sequence). Authors' data handling: Reference gene primer amplification yielded estimated nucleated cell counts. Generated by immunoSEQ multiplex PCR, the TCRdb table keeps only in-frame clones and is missing some. For V, J and clone size, that table is used; D and trimming come from the DNA. The sample holds approximately 300,000 clones; about 85% are singletons and the top ten take approximately 5%. Cohorts were determined from participant-reported clinical history. Recovered Cohort 3 donors showed two negative PCRs, clearance, or symptom resolution. This entry comes from a study of blood T cell repertoires in COVID-19. The wider study: Sample material is recorded as cDNA or gDNA derived from T cells, B-cell-depleted T cells, or PBMCs.

Specimen: PBMCs or T cells enriched from blood (not recorded which). The chain has TRBV19 and TRBJ2-3, with 10 bases aligning to TRBD2. This receptor was identified in a woman aged 25 to 39 who had recovered from COVID-19. The chain's CDR3 is CASSTSGRVTDTQYF. CDR3 nucleotide sequence: TGTGCCAGTAGTACCAGCGGGAGGGTCACAGATACGCAGTATTTT.